This T cell receptor (beta chain) was sequenced during a study of molecular identifiers for immune sequencing clone quantification. General observations from the study: A shared barcode on identical TCR molecules could lead to underestimated sizes for highly expanded clones.

The authors built bulk TCR libraries by previously described methods with listed TCR primers. TCRdb analysed the PCR reads with MiXCR anew, one entry per CDR3 protein. The sample holds about 320,000 distinct CDR3 sequences, around 21% seen once. This clonotype turned up a few times. Its matching antigen is unknown. Sorting recovered naive CD8 T cells on a CD8+CD4-CCR7+CD45RA+ profile. Trimming stripped 6 bases from V and 0 bases from J, with 24 bases between. In germline, CDR1 is SNHLY, CDR2 FYNNEI. This CDR3 has 18 residues. This sequence joins TRBV2 and TRBJ2-7; a weak D match, TRBD2 (5 bases). Source material: naive CD8+ T cells from blood, with Jurkat cell RNA spiked in. The subset denotes: FACS-sorted CD8+CD4-CCR7+CD45RA+ naive T cells. This sequence was found in a human donor in good health. Some libraries in this study had Jurkat cell RNA spiked in. CDR3 coding DNA: TGTGCCAGCAGAGGCGTTCCAGGACTTGGCCTGAGCTCCTACGAGCAGTACTTC. It specifies CASRGVPGLGLSSYEQYF.